This T cell receptor beta chain was recorded in a study of blood T cells in healthy people across ages (dated by TCRdb to about 2015). For the study in its entirety: In model experiments, template switching captured roughly one uniquely barcoded TCR beta cDNA molecule for every two T cells. Two additional independent replicas of 1 million unique cDNA reads from the same blood draw were analyzed for two donors (one aged 18 to 30 and one aged 80 or older). The donors were divided into four age groups: young (average around 16 years), middle-aged (almost 40), aged (around 59) and long-lived (roughly 88). Using deep sequencing normalized with unique cDNA molecular identifiers, the study measured how TCR beta repertoire diversity changes with age. Study-wide conclusions, independent of this receptor: There was a strong correlation between observed TCR beta diversity and the percentage of naive T cells measured by flow cytometry. Since profiling was done on bulk unsorted PBMCs, naive and antigen-experienced compartments could not be conclusively compared. Observed TCR beta diversity per million T cells fell roughly linearly with age, and a significant reduction was already apparent by age around 44. Estimates of total diversity based on one million sequenced T cells were regarded as lower bounds and as underestimates. The long-lived group showed more naive CD4+ T cells, fewer expanded clones and increased TCR diversity than the aged group, suggesting age selection. Because the CMV infection status of the donors was unknown, age-related changes in expanded clonotypes may potentially have been confounded.

The library was produced with 5' RACE. Sequencing used an Illumina HiSeq 2500. A second about 7 to 12 cycle PCR used a sample-barcoded 5' primer and a J-beta primer mix. Each TCR beta cDNA molecule received a unique molecular identifier from a template-switch 5' adaptor carrying 12 random nucleotides. Each sample yielded at least 3 million CDR3-containing paired-end reads. All of the RNA was converted into first-strand cDNA using the Mint cDNA synthesis kit, with a TRBC-specific oligonucleotide serving as the primer. All cDNA was treated with uracil-DNA glycosylase and then went through a first 18-cycle PCR with the universal primers M1SS and BC2_uni_R. The study's processing was this. Each sample was normalized by randomly selecting 1 million high-quality reads, each carrying a distinct molecular identifier. Reads sharing molecular identifiers were discarded rather than binned into consensus sequences. MiTCR, set to a Q25 quality threshold and the strictest error-elimination algorithm, was used for CDR3 identification, clonotype clustering and error correction. A nonparametric unseen species model with Euler transformation was used to estimate a lower bound on total TCR beta diversity. The raw public data were reprocessed by TCRdb itself: fastp quality trimming at Q25, MiXCR clonotype calling, in-frame beta chains only. Rows are combined by CDR3 protein, so each entry shows the most common genes and DNA. For this entry, the V and J calls and clone size follow TCRdb and not the study's own pipeline. Within this sample are under 700,000 distinct CDR3 sequences, with about 24% of them counted one time only. Roughly 9.4% of the sample goes to the ten largest clones.

The germline V gene encodes CDR1 SQVTM and CDR2 ANQGSEA. The CDR3 sequence holds 13 residues, the cysteine and phenylalanine included. Only CDR3 DNA is held: 39 bases, read in frame from base 1. Trimming at the junction amounts to 6 bases on V and 2 bases on J, and the germline ends lie 13 bases apart. The roughly 42 donors, aged about 6 to 95 years, were systemically healthy Caucasian individuals from Russia. About 10 milliliters of peripheral blood were collected from each donor into EDTA-treated Vacutainer tubes. Ficoll-Paque density-gradient centrifugation was used to isolate PBMCs, with at least 6.5 million per sample. Total RNA was extracted from PBMCs with Trizol reagent, with at least 6 micrograms obtained per sample. For every donor, flow cytometry on a PBMC aliquot measured the percentage of naive CD45RAhigh/CD27high T cells. Regarding this clonotype: Its antigen remains unidentified. No qualities accompany the bases; no much larger clone lies one base away.

This sample was also put to use in a study of T cells of mothers and their children. The second study's paper adds: The donors were nine systemically healthy Caucasian individuals, made up of three mothers and their six children. cDNA synthesis consumed the entire amount of extracted RNA, loaded at 1.5 ug RNA in each 15 ul reaction. In the second PCR, the M1S primer introduced both the sample barcodes and 2-4 random nucleotides. More than 9 million TCR beta CDR3 reads were obtained from each mother, and some 3 million reads were obtained from each child. Thymic selection shapes the output of TCR recombination in a similar way in related and unrelated pairs, and inherited differences have a minor effect. Normalized repertoire overlap was always found to be slightly, but never significantly, higher in related mother-child pairs than in unrelated mother-child pairs. No persistent microchimeric T cell clones were found, with a detection sensitivity of around 100 clones per million clonotypes. In the study, deep NGS was used to compare the TCR beta repertoires of mothers and children, and features distinguishing related mother-child pairs from unrelated individuals were sought. The mean age was about 37 +/- 4 years for the mothers and about 12 +/- 4 years for the children. Libraries were sequenced on Illumina HiSeq 2000 with 100+100 nt paired-end reads after adapter ligation with NEBNext reagents. To prevent cross-contamination, the mother and child libraries were prepared a month apart and were sequenced in separate runs. For each donor, between about 450,000 and 2,300,000 distinct TCR beta clonotypes were identified. Naive TCR beta clonotypes were estimated from low-frequency clonotypes matched to each donor's FACS-determined naive share, without sorting.

The sequencing input was blood. The chain is assembled from TRBV29-1 and TRBJ2-5, and possibly TRBD2, on 6 matching bases. The TCR comes from a boy younger than 18 in good health. CDR3 protein: CSVPPGGQETQYF. The DNA reads TGCAGCGTCCCCCCTGGGGGGCAAGAGACCCAGTACTTC.